The clone carrying this T cell receptor (beta chain) was counted at least ten times. After removal of 8 bases from V and 6 bases from J, the junction contained 7 bases not matched to a gene. CDR1 and CDR2 (germline): MNHEY, SVGAGI. The CDR3 totals 13 residues. This entry is derived from a study of blood T cell repertoires in COVID-19. Study in general: Donors in the United States, Italy and Spain gave samples during acute or convalescent COVID-19. Sources were T cells, B-cell-depleted T cells, or PBMCs; the material itself was cDNA or gDNA.

Authors' analysis steps: Amplification of reference gene primers was used by the study to estimate nucleated cell counts. The assay was immunoSEQ multiplex PCR, and TCRdb's table has in-frame clones only and misses some. That table furnishes V, J and clone size, whereas the DNA furnished D and trimming. The sample consists of some 190,000 clones, around four fifths of them appearing once. The specimen was peripheral blood. The receptor was derived from a human donor in a cohort sampled during active COVID-19. The V call is TRBV6-5, the J call TRBJ1-1; 9 bases map to TRBD1. CDR3 nucleotide sequence: TGTGCCAGCCGGGACAGGGAAAGTTCTGAAGCTTTCTTT. It encodes CASRDRESSEAFF.